The T cell receptor beta chain described here comes from a study of cytomegalovirus exposure and HLA in healthy donors (dated by TCRdb to the late 2010s). For context, the study as a whole: According to a later analysis, one platform produced both the 120 validation repertoires and the 670 or so repertoires of the first cohort. High-throughput TCR immunosequencing, statistical association of individual TCRs with disease status, and machine learning were combined to predict cytomegalovirus infection status. The study was designed to test whether signatures of past pathogen exposure could be identified by cataloging public T cell receptors. Along with the approximately 670-subject first cohort, a separate validation cohort of over a hundred different subjects was used. Paper-wide results and their limitations: In vitro tests confirmed that a few of the cytomegalovirus-associated TCR beta chains recognize cytomegalovirus antigens. In both the original and validation cohorts, the classifier was reported to diagnose cytomegalovirus status with high specificity and sensitivity. While some public TCRs were present in many individuals, most TCR sequences turned up only very rarely across donors. A later analysis lacked HLA typing for the validation cohort, so it scored co-occurrence in that cohort across all 120 repertoires. The study listed over 150 TCR beta chains as associated with cytomegalovirus. In a later analysis, TCRs clustered in the first cohort were found to also tend to co-occur in the roughly 120 validation repertoires, with approximately 93% of cluster scores above 0. The authors suggested that the approach could potentially be extended to other disease states and immunological phenotypes.

CDR3 length: 13 amino acids, cysteine to phenylalanine. Only the CDR3 DNA stays, 39 bases, in frame from base 1. Between the V and J ends, shortened by 7 bases and 0 bases respectively, the junction contains 9 bases. Reading the germline V gene (reference sequence) gives CDR1 MNHEY and CDR2 SMNVEV. The library was obtained by the immunoSEQ multiplex PCR assay. In the paper's pipeline: A statistical classification framework was developed to diagnose cytomegalovirus status using the catalog of TCR beta chain sequences. What TCRdb holds here is the immuneACCESS table cut down to in-frame rearrangements. Part of the clones is not present; checked against another copy, under half of the missing clones reflect an unresolved V gene, and the others are unexplained. V and J calls and clone size are those listed in that table; D and trimming were worked out from the DNA. Present in this sample are around 220,000 clones, around 88% of which were seen just once. The top ten clonotypes cover about 3% of the sample.

Turning to this clone: Its antigen is currently not known. No much larger clonotype is one base removed from it; base qualities were not supplied.

The donors belonged to the validation cohort of around 110 subjects, which was separate from the approximately 610-subject first cohort. The TCR sequence derives from a woman younger than 35 in good health and CMV-seronegative. Rearrangement joined TRBV27 to TRBJ1-1; the D gene is possibly TRBD1, with 5 bases matching. Sequenced sample: PBMCs. The CDR3 region has the sequence CASTGNLNTEAFF. The nucleotides read TGTGCCAGCACAGGGAACCTGAACACTGAAGCTTTCTTT.